This T cell receptor (beta chain) was retrieved from a study of T cell repertoires in cytomegalovirus infection. Study details: Shared public TCR beta signatures pointed to both CMV infection and a matching HLA type.

This clonotype was seen ten or more times. TCRdb recomputed calls from the reads with MiXCR, one row per CDR3 protein. The profile covers approximately 150,000 distinct CDR3 sequences, with under 8.5% appearing a single time and 18% taken by the ten largest. Trimming cost V 5 bases and J 2 bases, with 15 bases left between them. Germline V gene lookup returns CDR1 SGHVS and CDR2 FQNEAQ. CDR3 length: 15 residues. The specimen was PBMCs. This TCR derives from a human donor in good health (CMV status not recorded). Some clones in this sample may be carry-over from other donors' samples. This chain uses TRBV7-8 with TRBJ1-1, with D possibly matching TRBD1 (5 bases). The CDR3: CASSARDRINTEAFF. The CDR3 DNA follows: TGTGCCAGCAGCGCCAGGGACCGAATTAACACTGAAGCTTTCTTT.